The 16 T cell receptor beta chains below come from one sample, sequenced in a study of blood T cell repertoires in COVID-19. The method was immunoSEQ multiplex PCR; TCRdb's version includes in-frame clones alone and lacks a portion of them. Among fewer than 200,000 clones listed, around 87% were seen once. Sequencing used peripheral blood. The receptors were sampled from a man in his forties or fifties with active or convalescent COVID-19.

The chain links TRBV4-2 to TRBJ2-3, with 8 bases that match TRBD2. Trimming at V came to 0 bases and at J to 4 bases, leaving 6 bases not matched to a gene. Germline lookup yields CDR1 LGHNA and CDR2 YNFKEQ. This CDR3 is 16 amino acids long. The CDR3 nucleotides read TGTGCCAGCAGCCAAGATATACGGGGGGGCGCAGATACGCAGTATTTT. It yields the protein CASSQDIRGGADTQYF.

The CDR3 coding sequence is TGTGCCATCAGTGAGGGTTCGGGTGAAGCTTTCTTT. Protein product: CAISEGSGEAFF. This chain connects TRBV10-3 to TRBJ1-1, with D hard to call. The CDR3 totals 12 residues. Germline CDR1 reads ENHRY; CDR2 reads SYGVKD. The ends were cut back, 2 bases at V and 7 bases at J, with 8 bases in the middle.

This sequence joins TRBV24-1 and TRBJ1-3; D is ambiguous. CDR1 and CDR2 (germline): KGHDR, SFDVKD. The CDR3 consists of 14 residues. Deletions cut 9 bases from V and 0 bases from J, with 11 bases between. CDR3 region: CATGRQHSGNTIYF. In DNA form, the CDR3 reads TGTGCCACCGGCAGGCAACACTCTGGAAACACCATATATTTT.

The chain has TRBV11-2 and TRBJ1-1; D is unclear. CDR3 size: 12 residues. CDR1 is SGHAT and CDR2 is FQNNGV in the germline V gene. The V gene lost 0 bases and the J gene lost 6 bases, with 5 bases spanning the gap. The CDR3 reads CASSLDSSEAFF. CDR3 DNA sequence: TGTGCCAGCAGCTTAGATTCGTCTGAAGCTTTCTTT. Full variable domain (missing parts from reference TRBV11-2 and TRBJ1-1): EAGVAQSPRYKIIEKRQSVAFWCNPISGHATLYWYQQILGQGPKLLIQFQNNGVVDDSQLPKDRFSAERLKGVDSTLKIQPAKLEDSAVYLCASSLDSSEAFFGQGTRLTVV.

The chain employs TRBV15 and TRBJ2-7; D is unresolved. With 1 base removed from V and 3 bases from J, the gap between germline ends came to 7 bases. CDR1 and CDR2 (germline): LNHNV, YYDKDF (reference sequence). The CDR3 runs 13 residues. The CDR3 region is CATSRGESYEQYF. The CDR3 DNA is TGTGCCACCAGCAGAGGTGAGAGCTACGAGCAGTACTTC.

The chain uses TRBV27 and TRBJ1-2, with D tentatively TRBD1 (5 bases). CDR3 length: 16 residues. V was pared by 5 bases and J by 4 bases, with 20 bases between. The germline gives CDR1 MNHEY, CDR2 SMNVEV (reference sequence). The CDR3 here is CASSPAPGGPIYGYTF. Written as DNA, the CDR3 is TGTGCCAGCAGTCCAGCCCCCGGGGGTCCCATCTATGGCTACACCTTC.

The J gene is TRBJ2-1, the V gene TRBV24-1; D may be TRBD2 (6 bases). Per the germline V gene, CDR1 is KGHDR and CDR2 is SFDVKD. Trimming stripped 0 bases from V and 9 bases from J, with 14 bases between. The CDR3 covers 15 residues. The CDR3 sequence is CATSDLRGTVSEQFF. In nucleotides, the CDR3 is TGTGCCACCAGTGATTTGCGCGGGACGGTATCTGAGCAGTTCTTC.

The V call is TRBV14, the J call TRBJ1-1; D ambiguous. The CDR3 covers 16 residues. The V and J ends lost 4 bases and 3 bases respectively, with 18 bases between them. Germline V lookup: CDR1 SGHDN, CDR2 FVKESK. CDR3 nucleotide sequence: TGTGCCAGCAGCCTCCGGACGATCACCGGGGACACTGAAGCTTTCTTT. This sequence encodes CASSLRTITGDTEAFF. The whole variable domain, remainder taken from reference TRBV14 and TRBJ1-1, is EAGVTQFPSHSVIEKGQTVTLRCDPISGHDNLYWYRRVMGKEIKFLLHFVKESKQDESGMPNNRFLAERTGGTYSTLKVQPAELEDSGVYFCASSLRTITGDTEAFFGQGTRLTVV.

The V gene is TRBV9, the J gene TRBJ1-6; perhaps TRBD1 as D (6 bases). Germline V gene lookup returns CDR1 SGDLS and CDR2 YYNGEE. This CDR3 is built from 16 residues. Trimming shortened V by 3 bases and J by 4 bases, and 14 bases separated the two germline ends. The CDR3 DNA is TGTGCCAGCAGCGGCGAAGGAACAGGGTATAATTCACCCCTCCACTTT. As protein: CASSGEGTGYNSPLHF. Supplemented by reference TRBV9 and TRBJ1-6, the full variable domain reads DSGVTQTPKHLITATGQRVTLRCSPRSGDLSVYWYQQSLDQGLQFLIQYYNGEERAKGNILERFSAQQFPDLHSELNLSSLELGDSALYFCASSGEGTGYNSPLHFGNGTRLTVT.

The rearrangement joins TRBV7-6 to TRBJ2-7, with D perhaps TRBD2 (6 bases). V lost 5 bases and J lost 9, with 14 bases in between. Germline-derived CDR1 and CDR2 are SGHVS and FNYEAQ. This CDR3 region has 12 residues. Here the CDR3 reads CASSAGPPPQYF. CDR3 coding DNA: TGTGCCAGCAGCGCGGGACCGCCTCCGCAGTACTTC.

The chain recombines TRBV2 with TRBJ2-4; a possible D gene is TRBD1 (5 bases). This CDR3 is built from 14 residues. Germline V gene lookup returns CDR1 SNHLY and CDR2 FYNNEI. Trimming pared 6 bases from V and 0 bases from J, leaving 9 bases between. In DNA, the CDR3 is TGTGCCAGCAGCAGGGTTATAGCCAAAAACATTCAGTACTTC. Its protein is CASSRVIAKNIQYF. The full variable domain, in which reference TRBV2 and TRBJ2-4 provide the parts outside the CDR3, is EPEVTQTPSHQVTQMGQEVILRCVPISNHLYFYWYRQILGQKVEFLVSFYNNEISEKSEIFDDQFSVERPDGSNFTLKIRSTKLEDSAMYFCASSRVIAKNIQYFGAGTRLSVL.

The chain couples TRBV5-1 to TRBJ1-6; D is unclear. The CDR3 is made up of 15 amino acids. Germline CDR1 is SGHRS and CDR2 is YFSETQ. V lost 0 bases to trimming and J lost 0 bases, with 4 bases between them. Here the CDR3 reads CASSLAGSYNSPLHF. CDR3 DNA: TGCGCCAGCAGCTTGGCGGGCTCCTATAATTCACCCCTCCACTTT.

The rearrangement links TRBV7-3 to TRBJ2-2; 8 nucleotides line up with TRBD2. V lost 4 bases to trimming and J lost 4 bases; unmatched junction nucleotides: 11. Germline CDR1 reads SGHTA; CDR2 reads FQGTGA. The CDR3 has 17 amino acids. The chain's CDR3 is CASSYTREGFGTGELFF. CDR3 in DNA: TGTGCCAGCAGCTACACCCGGGAGGGGTTCGGCACCGGGGAGCTGTTTTTT.

The chain couples TRBV6-5 to TRBJ1-1; 12 nucleotides line up with TRBD1. The V segment lost 4 bases and the J segment 5 bases; nucleotides outside the gene matches: 5. This CDR3 is built from 15 residues. Germline CDR1 MNHEY, CDR2 SVGAGI. CDR3: CASSLGTGGMTEAFF. The CDR3 DNA is TGTGCCAGCAGTTTGGGGACAGGGGGCATGACTGAAGCTTTCTTT.

This clone was seen only once. The chain joins TRBV5-1 to TRBJ2-7; tentatively, D is TRBD1 (6 bases). Trimming pared 2 bases from V and 1 base from J, leaving 13 bases between. The CDR3 sequence is 15 residues long. Per the germline V gene, CDR1 is SGHRS and CDR2 is YFSETQ. In nucleotides, the CDR3 is TGCGCCAGCAGCTTTCAGGGGCCCCCGTCCTACGAGCAGTACTTC. Protein product: CASSFQGPPSYEQYF.

The CDR3 DNA is TGTGCCAGCAGTTACTTAAGATTAGCTAACTATGGCTACACCTTC. It codes for CASSYLRLANYGYTF. This rearrangement joins TRBV6-5 to TRBJ1-2; D is unresolved. Germline loops: CDR1 MNHEY, CDR2 SVGAGI. V lost 1 base to trimming and J lost 0 bases, with 9 bases between them. The CDR3 has 15 amino acids.